This T cell receptor (beta chain) comes out of a study of cytotoxic CD8 clonotypes in ibrutinib-treated CLL. About the research overall: Partial responses numbered some 25 and complete responses 2; after a median about 62 months, about 14 stayed remitted and roughly twelve progressed. Mean yields were roughly 240,000 productive templates and under 100,000 productive rearrangements per sample. Study-level points and caveats: Baseline clonality exceeded age-matched healthy donors and tracked circulating CD8+ T-cell counts.

Germline V lookup: CDR1 LGHNA, CDR2 YNFKEQ. V gave up 1 base and J gave up 4 bases, with 10 bases separating them. This CDR3 comprises 14 residues. Sequenced by immunoSEQ multiplex PCR; TCRdb stores in-frame clones only, minus some. Altogether around 250,000 clones are present, roughly 74% being singletons, with the ten largest covering 15% to 19%. On this clone: Antigen: not known.

This TCR came from a human donor with chronic lymphocytic leukemia. This material consisted of PBMCs, taken after 24 months of ibrutinib treatment. The chain has TRBV4-2 and TRBJ2-5, with unresolved D. CDR3 sequence (DNA): TGTGCCAGCAGCCAAGGCAGCCAAGTAGAGACCCAGTACTTC. Translation gives CASSQGSQVETQYF.